The next 27 T cell receptor beta chains were all read from a single sample in a study of cytomegalovirus exposure and HLA in healthy donors. The PCR ran on 60 Vbeta and 13 Jbeta primers. Only in-frame clones appear in the TCRdb table, and some are missing; sequencing was by immunoSEQ multiplex PCR. The sample contains 150,000 to 200,000 clones, around 85% of which appear only once. The sequencing sample was made of PBMCs. These receptors came from a man in his late teens or twenties in good health and CMV-seronegative.

The chain employs TRBV27 and TRBJ1-2; possibly TRBD1 for D (5 bases). The V end was cut by 5 bases, the J end by 4 bases, with 11 bases between. This CDR3 region has 13 residues. The germline gives CDR1 MNHEY, CDR2 SMNVEV (reference sequence). The CDR3 spells CASSPLGVYGYTF. As DNA, the CDR3 is TGTGCCAGCAGTCCTCTAGGGGTCTATGGCTACACCTTC.

The CDR3 DNA reads as TGTGCCAGCAGCGTAGGACTATCGGGATGGCGGGAGCTAGGTTGGCAAGAGACCCAGTACTTC. Its translation is CASSVGLSGWRELGWQETQYF. The genes are TRBV9 and TRBJ2-5, with TRBD2 matching over 7 bases. This CDR3 has 21 amino acids. With 0 bases clipped from V and 2 bases from J, the junction kept 22 bases outside the gene matches. The V gene's germline CDR1 is SGDLS and CDR2 YYNGEE. Combining the CDR3 with reference TRBV9 and TRBJ2-5 gives the whole variable domain DSGVTQTPKHLITATGQRVTLRCSPRSGDLSVYWYQQSLDQGLQFLIQYYNGEERAKGNILERFSAQQFPDLHSELNLSSLELGDSALYFCASSVGLSGWRELGWQETQYFGPGTRLLVL.

V and J are TRBV9 and TRBJ2-5; D call uncertain. Looked up from germline, CDR1 is SGDLS and CDR2 is YYNGEE. V was shortened by 4 bases and J by 5 bases, with 12 bases between the two germline ends. The CDR3 runs 13 residues. CDR3 in amino acids: CASSPGGRETQYF. DNA for the CDR3: TGTGCCAGCAGCCCAGGTGGTAGGGAGACCCAGTACTTC. Full variable domain (rest looked up from reference TRBV9 and TRBJ2-5): DSGVTQTPKHLITATGQRVTLRCSPRSGDLSVYWYQQSLDQGLQFLIQYYNGEERAKGNILERFSAQQFPDLHSELNLSSLELGDSALYFCASSPGGRETQYFGPGTRLLVL.

The chain carries TRBV5-1 and TRBJ1-3; D remains unclear. The length of the CDR3 is 12 residues. V shed 2 bases and J shed 8 bases, with 8 bases lying between them. Germline CDR1 and CDR2: SGHRS and YFSETQ. CDR3 amino acids: CASSLDDYTIYF. DNA for the CDR3: TGCGCCAGCAGCTTAGATGACTACACCATATATTTT.

In its sample, this clone was seen once. The chain has TRBV5-4 and TRBJ2-1; weak D call: TRBD2 (5 bases). Germline CDR1 and CDR2: SGHNT and YYREEE (reference sequence). CDR3 length: 15 residues. V was clipped by 4 bases and J by 3 bases, with 14 bases between them. This CDR3 is CASSETSGLYNEQFF. The CDR3 region has the DNA TGTGCCAGCAGCGAAACTAGTGGTCTCTACAATGAGCAGTTCTTC.

The V call is TRBV5-6, the J call TRBJ1-6; no reliable D call. Per germline, CDR1 SGHDT and CDR2 YYEEEE. Between the trimmed V and J ends, which lost 1 base and 7 bases, there was a span of 6 bases. The CDR3 sequence is 13 residues long. CDR3 in amino acids: CASSLYGNSPLHF. For the CDR3, the DNA is TGTGCCAGCAGCTTGTACGGGAATTCACCCCTCCACTTT.

CDR3 bases: TGCGCCAGCAGGGAGAGTGGGCCCATCTACGAGCAGTACTTC. Translated, it gives CASRESGPIYEQYF. The V and J genes are TRBV10-1 and TRBJ2-7; no firm D call. Germline V gene sequence: CDR1 WNHNN, CDR2 SYGVQD (reference sequence). The V gene lost 6 bases and the J gene lost 3 bases, with 15 bases spanning the gap. This CDR3 contains 14 residues.

The chain joins TRBV30 to TRBJ1-5; perhaps TRBD1 as D (5 bases). The CDR3 is made up of 14 amino acids. Germline-derived CDR1 and CDR2 are GTSNPN and SVGIG (reference sequence). V dropped 0 bases and J dropped 4 bases, with 10 bases sitting between them. CDR3 region: CAWSVPGWNQPQHF. CDR3 coding DNA: TGTGCCTGGAGTGTACCAGGGTGGAATCAGCCCCAGCATTTT.

The V and J genes are TRBV4-1 and TRBJ2-1, with TRBD2 matching over 10 bases. Germline V gene data show CDR1 as MGHRA and CDR2 as YSYEKL. Trimming removed 4 bases from V and 8 bases from J; junction bases left unmatched: 14. CDR3 length: 17 residues. The CDR3 reads CASSPAGGSGGRDEQFF. The CDR3 DNA reads as TGCGCCAGCAGCCCTGCCGGGGGTAGCGGGGGGAGGGATGAGCAGTTCTTC.

The chain couples TRBV9 to TRBJ1-1; D perhaps matches TRBD1 (5 bases). There are 14 residues in the CDR3. V shed 2 bases and J shed 1 base, with 9 bases lying between them. The germline CDR1 and CDR2 sequences are SGDLS and YYNGEE. In DNA form, the CDR3 reads TGTGCCAGCAGCGTTGGGGGGAGGAACACTGAAGCTTTCTTT. Encoded protein: CASSVGGRNTEAFF.

The J gene is TRBJ2-3, the V gene TRBV9, with 9 positions matching TRBD2. This CDR3 has 16 amino acids. Germline CDR1 reads SGDLS; CDR2 reads YYNGEE. V was pared by 0 bases and J by 6 bases, with 8 bases of the junction left unmatched. The CDR3, as DNA: TGTGCCAGCAGCGTAGCTCTGGGCGGGGGGGCGGATACGCAGTATTTT. Translated: CASSVALGGGADTQYF.

This chain links TRBV6-5 with TRBJ2-7; TRBD2 might be the D (6 bases). This CDR3 has 14 residues. Per germline, CDR1 MNHEY and CDR2 SVGAGI. The V end lost 3 bases, the J end lost 8 bases, and 17 bases lay between the germline ends. CDR3 DNA: TGTGCCAGCAGTTATGACGGCGGGGTGTCAAAGCAGTACTTC. Translated, it gives CASSYDGGVSKQYF.

In nucleotides, the CDR3 is TGTGCCAGCAGCTTAGGGCCTTTGGGACAGGGGAACCACGAGCAGTACTTC. It translates to CASSLGPLGQGNHEQYF. V is TRBV7-2 and J is TRBJ2-7, with 10 nucleotides matching TRBD1. V was clipped by 1 base and J by 5 bases; unmatched bases: 11. The CDR3 length is 17 residues. CDR1 and CDR2 (germline): SGHTA, FQGNSA. The variable domain in full, completed from reference TRBV7-2 and TRBJ2-7, reads GAGVSQSPSNKVTEKGKDVELRCDPISGHTALYWYRQSLGQGLEFLIYFQGNSAPDKSGLPSDRFSAERTGGSVSTLTIQRTQQEDSAVYLCASSLGPLGQGNHEQYFGPGTRLTVT.

The chain couples TRBV5-6 to TRBJ1-2, with TRBD1 as a possible D gene (5 bases). Germline loops: CDR1 SGHDT, CDR2 YYEEEE. Trimming took off 2 bases at V and 8 bases at J, with 10 bases between the two ends. This CDR3 has 12 residues. DNA of the CDR3: TGTGCCAGCAGCTTCAGGGATCGGGGCTACACCTTC. Its translation: CASSFRDRGYTF. Complete variable domain (other parts from reference TRBV5-6 and TRBJ1-2): DAGVTQSPTHLIKTRGQQVTLRCSPKSGHDTVSWYQQALGQGPQFIFQYYEEEERQRGNFPDRFSGHQFPNYSSELNVNALLLGDSALYLCASSFRDRGYTFGSGTRLTVV.

V gene TRBV12-5 combines with J gene TRBJ1-1; 8 positions match TRBD1. The germline V gene encodes CDR1 LGHNT and CDR2 FRNRAP. There are 17 residues in the CDR3. J lost 4 bases, V lost 4 bases, and 14 bases had no gene match. The CDR3 sequence: CASGSPLGQGGGTEAFF. The CDR3 region has the DNA TGTGCTAGTGGTTCCCCCCTAGGACAGGGAGGAGGCACTGAAGCTTTCTTT.

This clone appeared a single time. This chain joins TRBV27 and TRBJ2-2, with D possibly matching TRBD1 (6 bases). The CDR3 has 17 residues. The germline V and J ends were trimmed by 3 bases and 4 bases, with 18 bases remaining between them. CDR1 and CDR2 (germline): MNHEY, SMNVEV (reference sequence). This CDR3 is CASSFWPGQYGTGELFF. CDR3 DNA: TGTGCCAGCAGTTTTTGGCCGGGACAATACGGCACCGGGGAGCTGTTTTTT.

The chain employs TRBV4-1 and TRBJ2-1, with a possible D match to TRBD1 (5 bases). The germline V gene has CDR1 MGHRA and CDR2 YSYEKL. CDR3 length: 16 amino acids. V was cut by 5 bases and J by 4 bases, with 18 bases left in between. The DNA for the CDR3 is TGCGCCAGCAGCGCGCCAGGGATTACTCCGTACAATGAGCAGTTCTTC. This encodes CASSAPGITPYNEQFF.

The chain joins TRBV27 to TRBJ1-5; 7 bases are shared with TRBD1. CDR3 length equals 17 residues. Trimming at V came to 1 base and at J to 4 bases, leaving 10 bases not matched to a gene. Germline CDR1 MNHEY, CDR2 SMNVEV (reference sequence). The CDR3 nucleotides are TGTGCCAGCAGTTTATTTTCGGCGACAGGGCTTAATCAGCCCCAGCATTTT. Encoded protein: CASSLFSATGLNQPQHF.

The V and J genes are TRBV2 and TRBJ2-7; 13 nucleotides line up with TRBD2. CDR3 length: 14 residues. V trimming: 6 bases; J trimming: 9 bases; junction bases outside the gene matches: 8. Per the germline V gene, CDR1 is SNHLY and CDR2 is FYNNEI. The CDR3 DNA follows: TGTGCCAGCAGCGGACTAGCGGGAGAAGTTGTGCAGTACTTC. This encodes CASSGLAGEVVQYF.

V and J are TRBV29-1 and TRBJ1-4, with TRBD1 matching 10 bases. J lost 8 bases, V lost 7 bases, and 10 bases had no gene match. This CDR3 has 14 residues. CDR1 is SQVTM and CDR2 is ANQGSEA in the germline V gene. CDR3 protein: CSAYPGTGAEKLFF. The CDR3 DNA follows: TGCAGCGCCTACCCCGGGACAGGGGCAGAAAAACTGTTTTTT.

The V gene is TRBV10-3, the J gene TRBJ2-5; 11 nucleotides align to TRBD1. The germline V gene encodes CDR1 ENHRY and CDR2 SYGVKD. Trimming at V came to 2 bases and at J to 5 bases, leaving 10 bases not matched to a gene. There are 17 residues in the CDR3. The CDR3 region is CAISENGTGGGWETQYF. The DNA of the CDR3 is TGTGCCATCAGTGAGAACGGGACAGGGGGAGGATGGGAGACCCAGTACTTC.

This clone was counted a few times. The chain carries TRBV5-6 and TRBJ2-7; 7 bases line up with TRBD1. V lost 4 bases, J lost 3 bases, and 13 bases stayed unmatched. Germline loops: CDR1 SGHDT, CDR2 YYEEEE. The CDR3 consists of 16 residues. The DNA of the CDR3 is TGTGCCAGCAGCCCCTATTTGACAGGGACCAGCTACGAGCAGTACTTC. As protein: CASSPYLTGTSYEQYF.

The chain couples TRBV27 to TRBJ2-7; a weak D match, TRBD1 (6 bases). Deletions cut 3 bases from V and 4 bases from J, with 13 bases between. CDR1 is MNHEY, CDR2 SMNVEV, per germline (reference sequence). This CDR3 is 14 amino acids long. The CDR3 loop reads CASSFSQGPYEQYF. The CDR3, as DNA: TGTGCCAGCAGTTTTTCACAGGGACCATACGAGCAGTACTTC.

V is TRBV15 and J is TRBJ2-5; the match to TRBD2 covers 14 bases. V was pared by 3 bases and J by 3 bases, with 3 bases of the junction left unmatched. The V gene's germline CDR1 is LNHNV and CDR2 YYDKDF (reference sequence). There are 16 residues in the CDR3. In nucleotides, the CDR3 is TGTGCCACCAGCAGGGGGACTAGCGGGGGCGAAGAGACCCAGTACTTC. Translation: CATSRGTSGGEETQYF.

The chain links TRBV30 to TRBJ1-3; perhaps TRBD1 as D (5 bases). In germline, CDR1 is GTSNPN, CDR2 SVGIG (reference sequence). The CDR3 is made up of 11 amino acids. V was shortened by 8 bases and J by 4 bases, with 9 bases between the two germline ends. The CDR3 DNA follows: TGTGCCGAGGGGAGGGGAAACACCATATATTTT. It encodes CAEGRGNTIYF. The full variable domain, its missing parts supplied by reference TRBV30 and TRBJ1-3, is SQTIHQWPATLVQPVGSPLSLECTVEGTSNPNLYWYRQAAGRGLQLLFYSVGIGQISSEVPQNLSASRPQDRQFILSSKKLLLSDSGFYLCAEGRGNTIYFGEGSWLTVV.

V gene TRBV29-1 combines with J gene TRBJ1-1; 9 bases match TRBD1. The CDR3 is 13 amino acids. The J segment lost 0 bases and the V segment lost 7 bases, leaving 3 bases of the junction unmatched. The germline gives CDR1 SQVTM, CDR2 ANQGSEA. The CDR3: CSGGQGVNTEAFF. CDR3 nucleotides: TGCAGCGGGGGACAGGGTGTGAACACTGAAGCTTTCTTT. Full variable domain (rest looked up from reference TRBV29-1 and TRBJ1-1): SAVISQKPSRDICQRGTSLTIQCQVDSQVTMMFWYRQQPGQSLTLIATANQGSEATYESGFVIDKFPISRPNLTFSTLTVSNMSPEDSSIYLCSGGQGVNTEAFFGQGTRLTVV.

Only one count was recorded for this clone. Germline and junction disagree at one end, which may indicate a read error. The rearrangement joins TRBV6-1 to TRBJ2-7; TRBD1 is a possible D gene (5 bases). Germline-derived CDR1 and CDR2 are MNHNS and SASEGT. CDR3 length equals 14 residues. The chain's CDR3 is CASRVIQGSYEQHF. CDR3 nucleotides: TGTGCCAGCAGAGTAATCCAGGGCTCCTACGAGCAGCACTTC.